The 3 T cell receptor beta chains listed next were all sequenced from one sample in a study of blood T cell repertoires in COVID-19. Repertoires were generated with immunoSEQ multiplex PCR, while TCRdb's copy carries only in-frame clones and drops some. The sample lists roughly 230,000 clones; 65% to 85% were seen once. The sequenced sample was PBMCs or T cells enriched from blood (not recorded which). The receptors stem from a middle-aged man who had recovered from COVID-19.

This clone was seen just once. V usage is TRBV12-5 and J usage is TRBJ1-1; D remains ambiguous. Germline CDR1 and CDR2: LGHNT and FRNRAP. This CDR3 is 15 amino acids long. Trimming cost V 0 bases and J 2 bases, with 10 bases left between them. The CDR3 sequence is CASGLVLGPNTEAFF. In nucleotides, the CDR3 is TGTGCTAGTGGTTTGGTACTAGGACCAAACACTGAAGCTTTCTTT.

A single count supports this clone. V and J are TRBV30 and TRBJ1-1, with a possible D match to TRBD1 (5 bases). V was trimmed by 6 bases and J by 8 bases, leaving 10 bases between them. The CDR3 covers 10 residues. Germline assignment: CDR1 GTSNPN and CDR2 SVGIG (reference sequence). The chain's CDR3 is CACRQQEAFF. The DNA for the CDR3 is TGTGCCTGCAGACAGCAAGAAGCTTTCTTT. The full variable domain, its missing parts supplied by reference TRBV30 and TRBJ1-1, is SQTIHQWPATLVQPVGSPLSLECTVEGTSNPNLYWYRQAAGRGLQLLFYSVGIGQISSEVPQNLSASRPQDRQFILSSKKLLLSDSGFYLCACRQQEAFFGQGTRLTVV.

The chain is built from TRBV21-1 and TRBJ2-7; the table gives TRBD2 as D, unverified against the DNA. TRBV21-1 is recorded as a pseudogene. The CDR3 length is 12 residues. In DNA, the CDR3 is TGTGCCAGCAGCAAAGTTACCTACGAGCAGTACTTC. Amino acids: CASSKVTYEQYF.